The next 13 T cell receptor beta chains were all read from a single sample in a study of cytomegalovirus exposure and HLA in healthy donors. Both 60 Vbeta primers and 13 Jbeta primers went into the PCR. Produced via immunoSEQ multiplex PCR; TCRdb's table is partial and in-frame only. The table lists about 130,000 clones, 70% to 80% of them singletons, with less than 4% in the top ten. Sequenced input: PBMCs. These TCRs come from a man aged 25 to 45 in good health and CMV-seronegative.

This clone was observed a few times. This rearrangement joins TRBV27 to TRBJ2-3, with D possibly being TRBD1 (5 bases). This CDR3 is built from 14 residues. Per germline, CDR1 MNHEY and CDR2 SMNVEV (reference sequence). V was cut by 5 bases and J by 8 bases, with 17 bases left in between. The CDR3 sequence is CASSIPTGTRTQYF. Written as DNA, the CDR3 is TGTGCCAGCAGTATCCCCACAGGCACGCGTACGCAGTATTTT.

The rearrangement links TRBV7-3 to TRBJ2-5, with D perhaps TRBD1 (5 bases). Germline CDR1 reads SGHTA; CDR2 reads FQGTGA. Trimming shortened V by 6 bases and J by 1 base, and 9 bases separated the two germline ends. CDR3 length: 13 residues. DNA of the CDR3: TGTGCCAGCAGTAGGGGCCTCCAAGAGACCCAGTACTTC. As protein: CASSRGLQETQYF.

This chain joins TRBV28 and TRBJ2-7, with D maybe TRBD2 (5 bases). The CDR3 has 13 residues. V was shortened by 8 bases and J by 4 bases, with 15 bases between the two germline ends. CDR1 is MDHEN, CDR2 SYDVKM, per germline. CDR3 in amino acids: CASESGLGYEQYF. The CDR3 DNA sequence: TGTGCCAGCGAGAGCGGACTGGGGTACGAGCAGTACTTC. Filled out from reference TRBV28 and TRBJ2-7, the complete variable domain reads DVKVTQSSRYLVKRTGEKVFLECVQDMDHENMFWYRQDPGLGLRLIYFSYDVKMKEKGDIPEGYSVSREKKERFSLILESASTNQTSMYLCASESGLGYEQYFGPGTRLTVT.

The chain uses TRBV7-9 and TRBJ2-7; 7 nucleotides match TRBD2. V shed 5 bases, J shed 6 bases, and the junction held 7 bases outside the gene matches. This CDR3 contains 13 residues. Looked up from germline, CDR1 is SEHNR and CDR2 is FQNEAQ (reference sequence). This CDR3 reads CASSPGGVSEQYF. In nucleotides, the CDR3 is TGTGCCAGCAGCCCGGGGGGAGTAAGCGAGCAGTACTTC.

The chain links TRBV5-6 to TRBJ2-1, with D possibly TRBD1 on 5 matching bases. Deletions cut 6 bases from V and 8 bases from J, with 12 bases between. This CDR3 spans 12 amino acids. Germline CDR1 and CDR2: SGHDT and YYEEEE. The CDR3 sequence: CASTAQGYEQFF. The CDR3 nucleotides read TGTGCCAGCACCGCCCAGGGTTATGAGCAGTTCTTC.

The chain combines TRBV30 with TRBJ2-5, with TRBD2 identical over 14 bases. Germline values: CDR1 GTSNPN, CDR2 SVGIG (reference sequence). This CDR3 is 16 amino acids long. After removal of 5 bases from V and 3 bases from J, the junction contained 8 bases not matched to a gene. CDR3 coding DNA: TGTGCCTGGGACCCTCAGGGACTAGCGGGAGAAGAGACCCAGTACTTC. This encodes CAWDPQGLAGEETQYF.

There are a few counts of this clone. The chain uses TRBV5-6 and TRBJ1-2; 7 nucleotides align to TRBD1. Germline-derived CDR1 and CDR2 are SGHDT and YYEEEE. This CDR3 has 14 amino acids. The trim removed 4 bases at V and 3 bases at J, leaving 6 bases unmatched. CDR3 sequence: CASSPDRAHYGYTF. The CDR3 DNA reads TGTGCCAGCAGCCCAGACAGGGCCCACTATGGCTACACCTTC.

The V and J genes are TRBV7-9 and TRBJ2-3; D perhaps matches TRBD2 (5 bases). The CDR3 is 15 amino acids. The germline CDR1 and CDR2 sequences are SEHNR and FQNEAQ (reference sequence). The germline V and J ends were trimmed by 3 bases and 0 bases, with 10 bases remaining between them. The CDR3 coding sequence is TGTGCCAGCAGCTTGCGTGGGGAGAGCACAGATACGCAGTATTTT. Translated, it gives CASSLRGESTDTQYF.

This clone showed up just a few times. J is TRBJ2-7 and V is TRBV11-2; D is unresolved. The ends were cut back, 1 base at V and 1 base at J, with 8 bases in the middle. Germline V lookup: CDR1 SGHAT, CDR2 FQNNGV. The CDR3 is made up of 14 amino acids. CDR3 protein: CASSLAQLSYEQYF. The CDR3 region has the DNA TGTGCCAGCAGCTTAGCACAGCTATCCTACGAGCAGTACTTC.

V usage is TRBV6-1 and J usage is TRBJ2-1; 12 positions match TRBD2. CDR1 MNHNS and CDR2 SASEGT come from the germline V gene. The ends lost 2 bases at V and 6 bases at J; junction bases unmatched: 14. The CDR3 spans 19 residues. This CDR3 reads CASSELAGGLQIGGNEQFF. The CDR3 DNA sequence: TGTGCCAGCAGTGAACTAGCGGGAGGGCTCCAGATAGGGGGCAATGAGCAGTTCTTC.

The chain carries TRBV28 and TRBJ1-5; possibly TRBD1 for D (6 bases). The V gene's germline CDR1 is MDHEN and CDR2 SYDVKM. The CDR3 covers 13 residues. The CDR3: CGTQGPVDQPQHF. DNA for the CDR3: TGTGGTACCCAGGGGCCTGTTGATCAGCCCCAGCATTTT. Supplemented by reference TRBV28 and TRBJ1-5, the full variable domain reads DVKVTQSSRYLVKRTGEKVFLECVQDMDHENMFWYRQDPGLGLRLIYFSYDVKMKEKGDIPEGYSVSREKKERFSLILESASTNQTSMYLCGTQGPVDQPQHFGDGTRLSIL.

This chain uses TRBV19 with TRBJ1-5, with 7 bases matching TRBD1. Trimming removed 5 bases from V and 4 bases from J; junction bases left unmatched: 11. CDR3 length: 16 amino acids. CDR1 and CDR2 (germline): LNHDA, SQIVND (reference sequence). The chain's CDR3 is CASSLYQGGQNQPQHF. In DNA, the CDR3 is TGTGCCAGTAGTCTATACCAAGGGGGACAGAATCAGCCCCAGCATTTT.

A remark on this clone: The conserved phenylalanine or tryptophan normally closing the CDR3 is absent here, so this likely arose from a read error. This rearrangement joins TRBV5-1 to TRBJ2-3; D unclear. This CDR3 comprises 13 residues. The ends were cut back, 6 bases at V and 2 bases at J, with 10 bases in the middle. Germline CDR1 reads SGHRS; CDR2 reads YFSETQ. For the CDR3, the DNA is TGCGCCAGCACAGACTCGGACACAGATACGCAGTATGTT. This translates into CASTDSDTDTQYV.